These T cell receptor beta chains were read from a single sample in a study of control samples from healthy donors and cancer patients. Repertoires were generated with immunoSEQ multiplex PCR, while TCRdb's copy carries only in-frame clones and drops some. The sample carries around 83,000 clones, more than 85% recorded once. Sequencing input: PBMCs. Receptor source: a woman aged 40 to 49 with lung cancer. The CDR3 runs from the conserved cysteine through the conserved F or W. Each record gives: V gene, clone size, D gene, J gene, CDR3 protein, CDR3 DNA. The D gene is left open where the match is weak. Size is omitted from some rows. Given values are once, few, many or a class for expanded clones.

v_call: TRBV7-9; clone_size: .; d_call: .; j_call: TRBJ1-1; cdr3_aa: CASSPYNTEAFF; cdr3_nt: TGTGCCAGCAGCCCATACAACACTGAAGCTTTCTTT
v_call: TRBV5-4; clone_size: .; d_call: .; j_call: TRBJ2-5; cdr3_aa: CASRESGGPQETQYF; cdr3_nt: TGTGCCAGCAGGGAATCCGGGGGGCCTCAAGAGACCCAGTACTTC
v_call: TRBV5-1; clone_size: few; d_call: .; j_call: TRBJ2-7; cdr3_aa: CASSPLQDSGEQYF; cdr3_nt: TGCGCCAGCAGCCCCCTACAGGATTCGGGGGAGCAGTACTTC
v_call: TRBV2; clone_size: .; d_call: TRBD1; j_call: TRBJ1-2; cdr3_aa: CASSVPGQGGDDGYTF; cdr3_nt: TGTGCCAGCAGCGTCCCGGGACAGGGGGGTGATGATGGCTACACCTTC
v_call: TRBV28; clone_size: .; d_call: .; j_call: TRBJ1-2; cdr3_aa: CASSIGGHGYTF; cdr3_nt: TGTGCCAGCAGTATCGGGGGACATGGCTACACCTTC
v_call: TRBV5-1; clone_size: once; d_call: .; j_call: TRBJ1-3; cdr3_aa: CASSLDPGSGNTIYF; cdr3_nt: TGCGCCAGCAGCTTGGATCCGGGCTCTGGAAACACCATATATTTT
v_call: TRBV3-1/TRBV3-2; clone_size: .; d_call: .; j_call: TRBJ2-7; cdr3_aa: CASSQEGLHVEQYF; cdr3_nt: TGTGCCAGCAGCCAAGAGGGGCTCCACGTCGAGCAGTACTTC
v_call: TRBV30; clone_size: .; d_call: TRBD1; j_call: TRBJ1-2; cdr3_aa: CAWRLGNRGFGQHGYTF; cdr3_nt: TGTGCCTGGAGACTTGGGAACAGGGGGTTCGGACAGCATGGCTACACCTTC
v_call: TRBV5-1; clone_size: .; d_call: .; j_call: TRBJ1-2; cdr3_aa: CASSLGSGSNYGYTF; cdr3_nt: TGCGCCAGCAGCTTGGGCAGCGGCTCGAACTATGGCTACACCTTC
v_call: TRBV28; clone_size: .; d_call: .; j_call: TRBJ2-7; cdr3_aa: CASSPFGGGEQYF; cdr3_nt: TGTGCCAGCAGCCCCTTCGGAGGCGGGGAGCAGTACTTC
v_call: TRBV7-2; clone_size: .; d_call: .; j_call: TRBJ2-3; cdr3_aa: CASTSGGGGGDTQYF; cdr3_nt: TGTGCCAGCACCTCCGGAGGGGGGGGCGGAGATACGCAGTATTTT
v_call: TRBV7-7; clone_size: .; d_call: TRBD1; j_call: TRBJ2-1; cdr3_aa: CANSQGQGSYNEQFF; cdr3_nt: TGTGCTAACAGCCAGGGACAGGGCTCCTACAATGAGCAGTTCTTC
v_call: TRBV6-5; clone_size: once; d_call: TRBD2; j_call: TRBJ2-1; cdr3_aa: CASRTGTSGANEQFF; cdr3_nt: TGTGCCAGCAGGACCGGGACTAGCGGGGCCAATGAGCAGTTCTTC
v_call: TRBV28; clone_size: .; d_call: TRBD2; j_call: TRBJ2-6; cdr3_aa: CASRRLARGGQLLNSGANVLTF; cdr3_nt: TGTGCCAGCAGACGCCTCGCCCGGGGGGGCCAGCTTCTTAACTCTGGGGCCAACGTCCTGACTTTC
v_call: TRBV7-9; clone_size: .; d_call: TRBD1; j_call: TRBJ1-1; cdr3_aa: CASSPGTGGTEAFF; cdr3_nt: TGTGCCAGCAGCCCAGGGACAGGCGGAACTGAAGCTTTCTTT
v_call: TRBV18; clone_size: .; d_call: .; j_call: TRBJ2-7; cdr3_aa: CASSPPTGSYEQYF; cdr3_nt: TGTGCCAGCTCACCACCGACAGGTTCCTACGAGCAGTACTTC
v_call: TRBV3-1/TRBV3-2; clone_size: .; d_call: .; j_call: TRBJ1-6; cdr3_aa: CASSQALLTRSPLHF; cdr3_nt: TGTGCCAGCAGCCAAGCCCTCCTTACACGATCACCCCTCCACTTT
v_call: TRBV27; clone_size: .; d_call: .; j_call: TRBJ2-7; cdr3_aa: CASRTRTKTHYEQYF; cdr3_nt: TGTGCCAGCAGAACCAGGACGAAAACCCACTACGAGCAGTACTTC
v_call: TRBV25-1; clone_size: .; d_call: .; j_call: TRBJ1-2; cdr3_aa: CASSQQNARGKGYTF; cdr3_nt: TGTGCCAGCAGCCAACAAAACGCGAGGGGTAAAGGCTACACCTTC
v_call: TRBV10-3; clone_size: .; d_call: .; j_call: TRBJ2-5; cdr3_aa: CAISEGEETQYF; cdr3_nt: TGTGCCATCAGTGAGGGGGAGGAGACCCAGTACTTC
v_call: TRBV5-5; clone_size: .; d_call: TRBD2; j_call: TRBJ2-5; cdr3_aa: CASSTSGTSGGVEETQYF; cdr3_nt: TGTGCCAGCAGCACGTCCGGGACTAGCGGGGGAGTGGAAGAGACCCAGTACTTC
v_call: TRBV18; clone_size: .; d_call: TRBD1; j_call: TRBJ1-1; cdr3_aa: CASSNSDRRWTEAFF; cdr3_nt: TGTGCCAGCTCAAACTCGGACAGGCGATGGACTGAAGCTTTCTTT
v_call: TRBV10-3; clone_size: .; d_call: .; j_call: TRBJ2-1; cdr3_aa: CAISDPPGSYNEQFF; cdr3_nt: TGTGCCATCAGTGACCCCCCCGGCTCCTACAATGAGCAGTTCTTC
v_call: TRBV3-1/TRBV3-2; clone_size: .; d_call: .; j_call: TRBJ1-1; cdr3_aa: CASRQVNTEAFF; cdr3_nt: TGTGCCAGCAGACAGGTGAACACTGAAGCTTTCTTT
v_call: TRBV2; clone_size: .; d_call: .; j_call: TRBJ1-6; cdr3_aa: CASWRQTNSPLHF; cdr3_nt: TGTGCCAGCTGGAGGCAGACCAATTCACCCCTCCACTTT
v_call: TRBV7-9; clone_size: .; d_call: TRBD2; j_call: TRBJ2-3; cdr3_aa: CASSAGTSERTDTQYF; cdr3_nt: TGTGCCAGCAGCGCAGGGACTAGCGAACGCACAGATACGCAGTATTTT
v_call: TRBV9; clone_size: .; d_call: .; j_call: TRBJ1-6; cdr3_aa: CASSVRGSLSPLHF; cdr3_nt: TGTGCCAGCAGCGTAAGGGGTTCCCTCTCACCCCTCCACTTT
v_call: TRBV6-5; clone_size: .; d_call: TRBD1; j_call: TRBJ1-2; cdr3_aa: CASSQTGIYGYTF; cdr3_nt: TGTGCCAGCAGCCAGACAGGGATCTATGGCTACACCTTC
v_call: TRBV19; clone_size: few; d_call: .; j_call: TRBJ2-5; cdr3_aa: CASIKRGQYF; cdr3_nt: TGTGCCAGCATTAAAAGGGGCCAGTACTTC
v_call: TRBV7-9; clone_size: .; d_call: .; j_call: TRBJ1-5; cdr3_aa: CASSGQPEEPQHF; cdr3_nt: TGTGCCAGCAGCGGACAGCCCGAGGAGCCCCAGCATTTT
v_call: TRBV3-1/TRBV3-2; clone_size: .; d_call: .; j_call: TRBJ1-5; cdr3_aa: CASSQAGIQPQHF; cdr3_nt: TGTGCCAGCAGCCAAGCGGGAATCCAGCCCCAGCATTTT
v_call: TRBV5-4; clone_size: few; d_call: .; j_call: TRBJ1-2; cdr3_aa: CASSPRRRDTSDNYGYTF; cdr3_nt: TGTGCCAGCAGCCCTAGGAGGCGGGACACCTCAGACAACTATGGCTACACCTTC
v_call: TRBV19; clone_size: .; d_call: .; j_call: TRBJ2-5; cdr3_aa: CASSMGRGLGETQYF; cdr3_nt: TGTGCCAGTAGTATGGGGAGGGGGCTGGGAGAGACCCAGTACTTC
v_call: TRBV6-1; clone_size: .; d_call: .; j_call: TRBJ1-2; cdr3_aa: CASSEYWGYGYTF; cdr3_nt: TGTGCCAGCAGTGAATACTGGGGCTATGGCTACACCTTC
v_call: TRBV30; clone_size: .; d_call: TRBD1; j_call: TRBJ1-3; cdr3_aa: CAWTRTGTLGNTIYF; cdr3_nt: TGTGCCTGGACCCGGACAGGAACTCTCGGAAACACCATATATTTT
v_call: TRBV3-1/TRBV3-2; clone_size: .; d_call: TRBD2; j_call: TRBJ2-3; cdr3_aa: CASSQLTSGDFGTQYF; cdr3_nt: TGTGCCAGCAGCCAATTAACTAGCGGGGATTTCGGTACGCAGTATTTT
v_call: TRBV5-1; clone_size: .; d_call: TRBD2; j_call: TRBJ2-7; cdr3_aa: CASSETSMYEQYF; cdr3_nt: TGCGCCAGCAGTGAGACTAGCATGTACGAGCAGTACTTC
v_call: TRBV28; clone_size: .; d_call: TRBD1; j_call: TRBJ1-6; cdr3_aa: CASEQGAYPSPLHF; cdr3_nt: TGTGCCAGCGAACAGGGGGCTTATCCTTCACCCCTCCACTTT
v_call: TRBV25-1; clone_size: .; d_call: .; j_call: TRBJ1-1; cdr3_aa: CASSQGGNTEAFF; cdr3_nt: TGTGCCAGCAGCCAGGGAGGGAACACTGAAGCTTTCTTT
v_call: TRBV7-2; clone_size: once; d_call: .; j_call: TRBJ1-2; cdr3_aa: CASSLNAISGYTF; cdr3_nt: TGTGCCAGCAGCTTAAACGCCATTTCCGGCTACACCTTC
v_call: TRBV11-3; clone_size: once; d_call: .; j_call: TRBJ1-2; cdr3_aa: CASRIWGEESYTF; cdr3_nt: TGTGCCAGCAGGATTTGGGGGGAAGAGTCCTACACCTTC